Below, 2 T cell receptor beta chains from the same sample are listed, as sequenced in a study of OX40 agonist ivuxolimab in advanced cancers. Sequenced by immunoSEQ multiplex PCR; TCRdb stores in-frame clones only, minus some. The table has 65,000 to 80,000 clones, 91% seen once. This sample comprised CD4+ or CD8+ T cells sorted from blood, obtained in a trial of the OX40 agonist ivuxolimab. The source is an adult with an advanced solid tumor such as melanoma, head and neck, liver or kidney cancer.

This clone was counted a few times. V gene TRBV5-4 combines with J gene TRBJ1-3, with D tentatively TRBD1 (5 bases). CDR3 length: 15 amino acids. The germline V gene has CDR1 SGHNT and CDR2 YYREEE (reference sequence). Trimming took off 5 bases at V and 2 bases at J, with 14 bases between the two ends. CDR3 coding DNA: TGTGCCAGCAGTTTCAGGACGGGGGCTGGAAACACCATATATTTT. This gives the protein CASSFRTGAGNTIYF. Combining the CDR3 with reference TRBV5-4 and TRBJ1-3 gives the whole variable domain ETGVTQSPTHLIKTRGQQVTLRCSSQSGHNTVSWYQQALGQGPQFIFQYYREEENGRGNFPPRFSGLQFPNYSSELNVNALELDDSALYLCASSFRTGAGNTIYFGEGSWLTVV.

V gene TRBV30 combines with J gene TRBJ2-5; maybe TRBD1 (5 bases). The V gene's germline CDR1 is GTSNPN and CDR2 SVGIG (reference sequence). V lost 0 bases and J lost 2, with 13 bases in between. This CDR3 has 15 amino acids. For the CDR3, the DNA is TGTGCCTGGAGTGTAGGGGTACTATCTCAAGAGACCCAGTACTTC. As protein: CAWSVGVLSQETQYF.